This T cell receptor (beta chain) was obtained from a study of T cells in Graves' hyperthyroidism and ophthalmopathy. Study information: Pretreatment peripheral blood was obtained at initial diagnosis.

Both ends counted, the CDR3 spans 17 residues. Germline CDR1 MNHEY, CDR2 SMNVEV (reference sequence). The hyperthyroidism was newly diagnosed and had lasted under 2 months; the patients were aged 18 to 65. Lactation, pregnancy, other autoimmune disease or uncontrolled infection excluded patients. In making diagnoses, clinical symptoms, serum thyroxine and TRAb, thyroid ultrasound and orbital computed tomography were all used. TCR beta CDR3 regions were amplified from RNA. RT-PCR in the first round (using the HTBI primer set) targeted the TCR CDR3. A single record per CDR3 protein comes from TCRdb applying MiXCR to the multiplex PCR reads. The sample lists 200,000 to 250,000 distinct CDR3 sequences, about a sixth occurring once. For this clonotype: The DNA is omitted, as the CDR3 cannot be located on it reliably, and the CDR3 follows TCRdb's listing.

V gene TRBV27 combines with J gene TRBJ1-2; TRBD1 is the table's D call and was not checked against the DNA. Sequencing was carried out using blood. The TCR comes from a woman aged 45-60 years with Graves' hyperthyroidism. The CDR3 reads CASSSSGQGARLCGYTF.